Presented here are 27 T cell receptor beta chains from one specimen sequenced in a study of blood T cell repertoires in COVID-19. Sequencing used immunoSEQ multiplex PCR; TCRdb keeps in-frame clones, though not all of them. The sample contains tens of thousands of clones, roughly nine tenths of which appear only once. The material sequenced was peripheral blood. The receptor source for this set is a man between 60 and 75 years old with acute or convalescent COVID-19.

The V and J genes are TRBV29-1 and TRBJ1-1; D remains ambiguous. V lost 3 bases to trimming and J lost 4 bases, with 12 bases between them. Looked up from germline, CDR1 is SQVTM and CDR2 is ANQGSEA. The length of the CDR3 is 13 residues. The CDR3 sequence: CSVEESLSTEAFF. For the CDR3, the DNA is TGCAGCGTTGAGGAGTCTCTGTCCACTGAAGCTTTCTTT.

This clone was counted a single time. This chain links TRBV7-8 with TRBJ1-4; D ambiguous. This CDR3 is 14 amino acids long. CDR1 and CDR2 (germline): SGHVS, FQNEAQ. Trimming took 4 bases from V and 8 from J, leaving 14 bases between them. The CDR3 reads CASSSPGVGEKLFF. The DNA of the CDR3 is TGTGCCAGCAGCTCTCCCGGGGTAGGAGAAAAACTGTTTTTT.

The chain links TRBV24-1 to TRBJ2-7, with 7 positions matching TRBD1. V shed 3 bases, J shed 5 bases, and the junction held 9 bases outside the gene matches. Germline assignment: CDR1 KGHDR and CDR2 SFDVKD. The CDR3 extends over 15 amino acids. The CDR3: CATSDPRQGLNEQYF. The CDR3 coding sequence is TGTGCCACCAGTGATCCCCGACAGGGTTTAAACGAGCAGTACTTC.

The J gene is TRBJ2-2, the V gene TRBV19; TRBD2 might be the D (5 bases). Trimming removed 3 bases at V and 6 bases at J, with 14 bases between. The CDR3 contains 15 residues. CDR1 is LNHDA, CDR2 SQIVND, per germline (reference sequence). The CDR3 spells CASSITGQAAGELFF. Written as DNA, the CDR3 is TGTGCCAGTAGTATCACCGGGCAAGCGGCCGGGGAGCTGTTTTTT. Full variable domain (missing parts from reference TRBV19 and TRBJ2-2): DGGITQSPKYLFRKEGQNVTLSCEQNLNHDAMYWYRQDPGQGLRLIYYSQIVNDFQKGDIAEGYSVSREKKESFPLTVTSAQKNPTAFYLCASSITGQAAGELFFGEGSRLTVL.

This chain links TRBV6-5 with TRBJ1-2, with unresolved D. Trimming took 3 bases from V and 8 from J, leaving 13 bases between them. This CDR3 has 13 amino acids. The germline CDR1 and CDR2 sequences are MNHEY and SVGAGI. The CDR3 protein is CASSYVAGSGYTF. In DNA, the CDR3 is TGTGCCAGCAGTTATGTGGCGGGGTCCGGCTACACCTTC.

The rearrangement uses TRBV7-9 and TRBJ2-3, with TRBD2 matching 8 bases. The ends lost 7 bases at V and 0 bases at J; junction bases unmatched: 6. The germline V gene has CDR1 SEHNR and CDR2 FQNEAQ (reference sequence). The CDR3 is 15 amino acids. CDR3 bases: TGTGCCAGCACCCCGGGGGGGCAAAGCACAGATACGCAGTATTTT. It codes for CASTPGGQSTDTQYF. The full variable domain, completed using reference TRBV7-9 and TRBJ2-3, is DTGVSQNPRHKITKRGQNVTFRCDPISEHNRLYWYRQTLGQGPEFLTYFQNEAQLEKSRLLSDRFSAERPKGSFSTLEIQRTEQGDSAMYLCASTPGGQSTDTQYFGPGTRLTVL.

This clone was picked up one time. J is TRBJ2-3 and V is TRBV5-1, with 10 bases that match TRBD1. CDR3 length: 14 amino acids. Germline-derived CDR1 and CDR2 are SGHRS and YFSETQ. Trimming at V came to 4 bases and at J to 4 bases, leaving 3 bases not matched to a gene. This chain's CDR3 is CASSIGQGADTQYF. Here the CDR3 DNA reads TGCGCCAGCAGCATCGGACAGGGGGCAGATACGCAGTATTTT.

The genes are TRBV6-5 and TRBJ1-5, with a possible D match to TRBD1 (6 bases). From germline, CDR1 is MNHEY and CDR2 SVGAGI. The CDR3 is made up of 15 amino acids. The V and J ends lost 6 bases and 7 bases respectively, with 19 bases between them. CDR3 amino acids: CASRRDTGARQPQHF. CDR3 sequence (DNA): TGTGCCAGCAGGAGGGACACCGGGGCCCGGCAGCCCCAGCATTTT.

The chain combines TRBV3-1 (or the pseudogene TRBV3-2) with TRBJ1-2, with unresolved D. Germline CDR1 and CDR2: LGHDT and YNNKEL (reference sequence). This CDR3 is 13 amino acids long. The V and J ends lost 0 bases and 4 bases respectively, with 6 bases between them. CDR3 DNA sequence: TGTGCCAGCAGCCAAGAGAGTATCTATGGCTACACCTTC. Amino acid sequence: CASSQESIYGYTF.

Notes on this clone: Other DNA sequences of this sample code for an identical CDR3. The chain combines TRBV14 with TRBJ1-1, with D possibly being TRBD1 (6 bases). The V end lost 1 base, the J end lost 1 base, and 10 bases lay between the germline ends. The CDR3 spans 15 residues. Germline-derived CDR1 and CDR2 are SGHDN and FVKESK. The CDR3 bases are TGTGCCAGCAGCCAAGGTCAGGGGCGGAACACTGAAGCTTTCTTT. Protein sequence: CASSQGQGRNTEAFF.

Concerning this clone: The same CDR3 is also encoded by other DNA sequences in this sample. This chain uses TRBV6-5 with TRBJ2-7, with 7 bases matching TRBD1. The CDR3 has 15 residues. V trimming: 2 bases; J trimming: 0 bases; junction bases outside the gene matches: 4. In germline, CDR1 is MNHEY, CDR2 SVGAGI. The CDR3 nucleotides read TGTGCCAGCAGTTACAGGGACAGCAGCTCCTACGAGCAGTACTTC. Amino acid sequence: CASSYRDSSSYEQYF.

The chain is built from TRBV6-5 and TRBJ1-2; TRBD1 aligns across 8 bases. Germline V lookup: CDR1 MNHEY, CDR2 SVGAGI. The CDR3 totals 14 residues. V dropped 5 bases and J dropped 8; count of bases not matched to a gene: 10. CDR3 bases: TGTGCCAGCAGTATAAACCAGGGGGCACGGGGCTACACCTTC. Residues: CASSINQGARGYTF.

The chain carries TRBV19 and TRBJ1-3, with D uncertain. This CDR3 is 10 amino acids long. V was shortened by 8 bases and J by 4 bases, with 3 bases between the two germline ends. CDR1 and CDR2 (germline): LNHDA, SQIVND (reference sequence). The CDR3: CASSGNTIYF. DNA for the CDR3: TGTGCCAGTTCGGGAAACACCATATATTTT.

The chain links TRBV18 to TRBJ1-2; tentative D call: TRBD1 (6 bases). This CDR3 comprises 17 residues. With 3 bases removed from V and 2 bases from J, the gap between germline ends came to 19 bases. Germline V gene data show CDR1 as KGHSH and CDR2 as LQKENI. CDR3 bases: TGTGCCAGCTCACCGCTGGACAGCTTGAAAGGGAACTATGGCTACACCTTC. Translating it yields CASSPLDSLKGNYGYTF.

The V call is TRBV6-5, the J call TRBJ1-1, with 9 bases fitting TRBD1. Per germline, CDR1 MNHEY and CDR2 SVGAGI. The CDR3 covers 13 residues. The J segment lost 3 bases and the V segment lost 5 bases, leaving 1 base of the junction unmatched. CDR3 sequence (DNA): TGTGCCAGCAGTAGGACAGGGGACACTGAAGCTTTCTTT. It specifies CASSRTGDTEAFF.

The genes are TRBV6-1 and TRBJ1-4; D remains unclear. The length of the CDR3 is 14 residues. CDR1 is MNHNS, CDR2 SASEGT, per germline. Trimming left V 3 bases short and J 7 bases short, with 12 bases between. The DNA for the CDR3 is TGTGCCAGCAGTGATCGGGGAGTAGGTGAAAAACTGTTTTTT. Translating it yields CASSDRGVGEKLFF.

This clone has a handful of counts. The chain employs TRBV5-1 and TRBJ2-7, with 8 bases matching TRBD1. V trimming: 3 bases; J trimming: 7 bases; junction bases outside the gene matches: 18. The germline CDR1 and CDR2 sequences are SGHRS and YFSETQ. The CDR3 loop spans 17 amino acids. CDR3 region: CASSSRRPGQGLGEQYF. The CDR3 DNA reads as TGCGCCAGCAGCTCCCGGAGGCCTGGACAGGGTCTAGGAGAGCAGTACTTC.

V gene TRBV2 combines with J gene TRBJ1-6, with a weak D call TRBD1 (5 bases). V was shortened by 6 bases and J by 9 bases, with 12 bases between the two germline ends. This CDR3 comprises 13 residues. The germline gives CDR1 SNHLY, CDR2 FYNNEI. CDR3 DNA: TGTGCCAGCAGAGGGGTTTTATCTTCACCCCTCCACTTT. Translated, it gives CASRGVLSSPLHF.

This clone was found once. V gene TRBV5-8 combines with J gene TRBJ2-3; 7 nucleotides agree with TRBD2. The V segment lost 0 bases and the J segment 3 bases; nucleotides outside the gene matches: 4. CDR1 and CDR2 (germline): SGHTS, YDEGEE. The CDR3 runs to 15 residues. CDR3 residues: CASSLAGGRTDTQYF. The CDR3 nucleotides read TGTGCCAGCAGCTTGGCCGGGGGGAGAACAGATACGCAGTATTTT.

The V gene is TRBV5-1, the J gene TRBJ2-5; 8 bases match TRBD1. Losses at the gene ends were 4 bases for V and 1 base for J; bases not matched to a gene: 9. Germline assignment: CDR1 SGHRS and CDR2 YFSETQ. The CDR3 has 16 residues. The CDR3 nucleotides read TGCGCCAGCAGCGCCGGCAAAACAGGGGGCCAAGAGACCCAGTACTTC. As protein: CASSAGKTGGQETQYF. The entire variable domain, with the rest obtained from reference TRBV5-1 and TRBJ2-5, is as follows: KAGVTQTPRYLIKTRGQQVTLSCSPISGHRSVSWYQQTPGQGLQFLFEYFSETQRNKGNFPGRFSGRQFSNSRSEMNVSTLELGDSALYLCASSAGKTGGQETQYFGPGTRLLVL.

This clone was detected once. V is TRBV9 and J is TRBJ2-7, with 9 bases aligning to TRBD1. Germline loops: CDR1 SGDLS, CDR2 YYNGEE. Trimming at V came to 4 bases and at J to 4 bases, leaving 9 bases not matched to a gene. CDR3 length: 15 amino acids. DNA of the CDR3: TGTGCCAGCAGCTCCGCCGGGACAGGGACTTACGAGCAGTACTTC. It translates to CASSSAGTGTYEQYF.

The chain is built from TRBV5-4 and TRBJ2-7, with 8 positions matching TRBD1. The CDR3 has 14 amino acids. V was pared by 3 bases and J by 4 bases, with 6 bases of the junction left unmatched. Germline V gene sequence: CDR1 SGHNT, CDR2 YYREEE (reference sequence). The CDR3 DNA follows: TGTGCCAGCAGCTCGACCGGGACAGGATACGAGCAGTACTTC. Its protein is CASSSTGTGYEQYF. Full variable domain (missing parts from reference TRBV5-4 and TRBJ2-7): ETGVTQSPTHLIKTRGQQVTLRCSSQSGHNTVSWYQQALGQGPQFIFQYYREEENGRGNFPPRFSGLQFPNYSSELNVNALELDDSALYLCASSSTGTGYEQYFGPGTRLTVT.

The DNA of the CDR3 is TGTGCCAGCAGGACGACAGGCTTAGCTAACTATGGCTACACCTTC. Translation: CASRTTGLANYGYTF. The V and J genes are TRBV6-5 and TRBJ1-2; possibly TRBD1 for D (6 bases). V dropped 6 bases and J dropped 0 bases, with 14 bases sitting between them. From germline, CDR1 is MNHEY and CDR2 SVGAGI. This CDR3 spans 15 amino acids.

The gene calls are TRBV9 and TRBJ2-1; TRBD2 matches at 8 bases. This CDR3 spans 17 amino acids. After removal of 0 bases from V and 8 bases from J, the junction contained 13 bases not matched to a gene. CDR1 and CDR2 from the germline V gene are SGDLS and YYNGEE. The CDR3 nucleotides are TGTGCCAGCAGCGTAGACCCCGAGGGACTAGTAAGGGATGAGCAGTTCTTC. It specifies CASSVDPEGLVRDEQFF.

This chain connects TRBV3-1 (or the pseudogene TRBV3-2) to TRBJ2-1, with 7 nucleotides matching TRBD1. After removal of 1 base from V and 5 bases from J, the junction contained 2 bases not matched to a gene. Per the germline V gene, CDR1 is LGHDT and CDR2 is YNNKEL (reference sequence). The CDR3 contains 14 residues. The CDR3 sequence: CASSQAGTDNEQFF. In DNA form, the CDR3 reads TGTGCCAGCAGCCAAGCTGGGACAGACAATGAGCAGTTCTTC.

The J gene is TRBJ1-1, the V gene TRBV5-1; 8 bases map to TRBD1. CDR3 length equals 13 residues. Germline assignment: CDR1 SGHRS and CDR2 YFSETQ. Trimming at V came to 4 bases and at J to 6 bases, leaving 5 bases not matched to a gene. For the CDR3, the DNA is TGCGCCAGCAGCCAAGACAGGGGTCCTGAAGCTTTCTTT. It specifies CASSQDRGPEAFF.

The genes are TRBV3-1 (or the pseudogene TRBV3-2) and TRBJ2-1; TRBD2 aligns across 8 bases. The germline CDR1 and CDR2 sequences are LGHDT and YNNKEL (reference sequence). There are 14 residues in the CDR3. The J segment lost 8 bases and the V segment lost 3 bases, leaving 6 bases of the junction unmatched. This chain's CDR3 is CASSHRGGQDEQFF. The CDR3 DNA is TGTGCCAGCAGCCACCGGGGGGGCCAGGATGAGCAGTTCTTC.